Many counts were recorded for the clone carrying this TCR beta chain. What it binds is not known. The study defined stable Graves' hyperthyroidism as no ophthalmopathy progression within 18 months. These data come from a study of T cells in Graves' hyperthyroidism and ophthalmopathy. Points from the study as a whole: Most expanded thyroid clonotypes above 0.001 recurred in blood.

There are 15 residues in the CDR3. Trimming took 6 bases from V and 5 from J, leaving 14 bases between them. CDR1 SNHLY and CDR2 FYNNEI come from the germline V gene. The investigators amplified TCR beta CDR3 regions from RNA transcripts. First-round RT-PCR with HTBI primers amplified the TCR CDR3 region. TCRdb reprocessed the multiplex PCR reads via MiXCR and lists one record per CDR3 protein. The sample carries over 650,000 distinct CDR3 sequences, about 15% recorded once. The specimen sequenced was blood. The source is a man aged 18-30 years with Graves' hyperthyroidism. This chain joins TRBV2 and TRBJ1-6; weak D call: TRBD1 (6 bases). The CDR3, as DNA: TGTGCCAGCAGCCGGGGGGCATCGAATAATTCACCCCTCCACTTT. This codes for CASSRGASNNSPLHF.